A single sample is the source of the 10 T cell receptor beta chains below, sequenced in a study of blood T cell repertoires in COVID-19. Data came from immunoSEQ multiplex PCR; TCRdb stores just in-frame clones and leaves some out. The table includes over 150,000 clones, around 90% detected once. The sequencing input was peripheral blood. These receptors were collected from a young man with acute or convalescent COVID-19.

Turning to this clone: This sample also contains other DNA sequences that code for the same CDR3. The gene calls are TRBV29-1 and TRBJ1-1; 10 nucleotides align to TRBD1. The V segment lost 5 bases and the J segment 8 bases; nucleotides outside the gene matches: 5. This CDR3 region has 12 residues. Looked up from germline, CDR1 is SQVTM and CDR2 is ANQGSEA. The CDR3 DNA reads as TGCAGCGTTAGGGACAGGGGAACCGAAGCTTTCTTT. Its translation: CSVRDRGTEAFF.

The chain carries TRBV5-1 and TRBJ1-1, with D perhaps TRBD1 (5 bases). This CDR3 is built from 17 residues. CDR1 and CDR2 from the germline V gene are SGHRS and YFSETQ. Trimming took 4 bases from V and 5 from J, leaving 24 bases between them. The CDR3 here is CASSPQQQAPRGTEAFF. The CDR3 coding sequence is TGCGCCAGCAGCCCCCAGCAACAGGCACCCCGTGGGACTGAAGCTTTCTTT.

The genes are TRBV7-8 and TRBJ2-2; 10 bases agree with TRBD1. The CDR3 extends over 16 amino acids. CDR1 SGHVS and CDR2 FQNEAQ come from the germline V gene. V shed 5 bases, J shed 0 bases, and the junction held 3 bases outside the gene matches. CDR3 DNA: TGTGCCAGCAGCATTGGACAGGGGGCGAACACCGGGGAGCTGTTTTTT. The encoded protein is CASSIGQGANTGELFF.

This chain joins TRBV12-2 and TRBJ1-1; the D call of TRBD1 is as the table states it, not checked on the DNA. TRBV12-2 is flagged as a pseudogene. The CDR3 runs 16 residues. The CDR3 DNA is TGTGCAAGTCGCTTAGCGCGGACAGGGCCGAACACTGAAGCTTTCTTT. Its translation is CASRLARTGPNTEAFF.

The chain uses TRBV7-2 and TRBJ1-1, with D uncertain. V was clipped by 1 base and J by 4 bases, with 10 bases between them. The CDR3 covers 14 residues. Per the germline V gene, CDR1 is SGHTA and CDR2 is FQGNSA. The CDR3 coding sequence is TGTGCCAGCAGCTTAGTTTTTCACGGCACTGAAGCTTTCTTT. Its translation: CASSLVFHGTEAFF.

This sequence joins TRBV24-1 and TRBJ2-3; 7 bases match TRBD1. Germline V gives CDR1 KGHDR, CDR2 SFDVKD. With 9 bases clipped from V and 3 bases from J, the junction kept 14 bases outside the gene matches. The length of the CDR3 is 16 residues. CDR3 sequence: CATSTGFNFDTDTQYF. The CDR3 coding sequence is TGTGCCACCTCGACAGGGTTTAACTTTGATACAGATACGCAGTATTTT.

The rearrangement joins TRBV11-3 to TRBJ2-2; unclear D gene. CDR1 SGHNT and CDR2 YENEEA come from the germline V gene. V lost 5 bases to trimming and J lost 5 bases, with 6 bases between them. This CDR3 is built from 12 residues. In nucleotides, the CDR3 is TGTGCCAGCAGCCCCTATACCGGGGAGCTGTTTTTT. Its translation: CASSPYTGELFF.

This rearrangement joins TRBV28 to TRBJ2-7; TRBD1 aligns across 9 bases. The CDR3 is 15 amino acids. V gave up 6 bases and J gave up 0 bases; unmatched junction bases: 6. CDR1 is MDHEN and CDR2 is SYDVKM in the germline V gene. The CDR3 nucleotides are TGTGCCAGCAGCTCCTCGGGACAGGGCTCCTACGAGCAGTACTTC. Its translation: CASSSSGQGSYEQYF.

The V call is TRBV7-9, the J call TRBJ1-3; D is unclear. V lost 5 bases, J lost 0 bases, and 11 bases lay in between. This CDR3 has 15 residues. CDR1 SEHNR and CDR2 FQNEAQ come from the germline V gene (reference sequence). Written as DNA, the CDR3 is TGTGCCAGCAGCCGCGCCGGGGACTCTGGAAACACCATATATTTT. It translates to CASSRAGDSGNTIYF.

The chain employs TRBV3-1 (or the pseudogene TRBV3-2) and TRBJ2-7, with 7 bases identical to TRBD1. Trimming removed 2 bases from V and 2 bases from J; junction bases left unmatched: 6. Germline loops: CDR1 LGHDT, CDR2 YNNKEL (reference sequence). This CDR3 is 15 amino acids long. The CDR3 region is CASSQSWTGAYEQYF. The CDR3 bases are TGTGCCAGCAGCCAATCGTGGACAGGCGCCTACGAGCAGTACTTC.